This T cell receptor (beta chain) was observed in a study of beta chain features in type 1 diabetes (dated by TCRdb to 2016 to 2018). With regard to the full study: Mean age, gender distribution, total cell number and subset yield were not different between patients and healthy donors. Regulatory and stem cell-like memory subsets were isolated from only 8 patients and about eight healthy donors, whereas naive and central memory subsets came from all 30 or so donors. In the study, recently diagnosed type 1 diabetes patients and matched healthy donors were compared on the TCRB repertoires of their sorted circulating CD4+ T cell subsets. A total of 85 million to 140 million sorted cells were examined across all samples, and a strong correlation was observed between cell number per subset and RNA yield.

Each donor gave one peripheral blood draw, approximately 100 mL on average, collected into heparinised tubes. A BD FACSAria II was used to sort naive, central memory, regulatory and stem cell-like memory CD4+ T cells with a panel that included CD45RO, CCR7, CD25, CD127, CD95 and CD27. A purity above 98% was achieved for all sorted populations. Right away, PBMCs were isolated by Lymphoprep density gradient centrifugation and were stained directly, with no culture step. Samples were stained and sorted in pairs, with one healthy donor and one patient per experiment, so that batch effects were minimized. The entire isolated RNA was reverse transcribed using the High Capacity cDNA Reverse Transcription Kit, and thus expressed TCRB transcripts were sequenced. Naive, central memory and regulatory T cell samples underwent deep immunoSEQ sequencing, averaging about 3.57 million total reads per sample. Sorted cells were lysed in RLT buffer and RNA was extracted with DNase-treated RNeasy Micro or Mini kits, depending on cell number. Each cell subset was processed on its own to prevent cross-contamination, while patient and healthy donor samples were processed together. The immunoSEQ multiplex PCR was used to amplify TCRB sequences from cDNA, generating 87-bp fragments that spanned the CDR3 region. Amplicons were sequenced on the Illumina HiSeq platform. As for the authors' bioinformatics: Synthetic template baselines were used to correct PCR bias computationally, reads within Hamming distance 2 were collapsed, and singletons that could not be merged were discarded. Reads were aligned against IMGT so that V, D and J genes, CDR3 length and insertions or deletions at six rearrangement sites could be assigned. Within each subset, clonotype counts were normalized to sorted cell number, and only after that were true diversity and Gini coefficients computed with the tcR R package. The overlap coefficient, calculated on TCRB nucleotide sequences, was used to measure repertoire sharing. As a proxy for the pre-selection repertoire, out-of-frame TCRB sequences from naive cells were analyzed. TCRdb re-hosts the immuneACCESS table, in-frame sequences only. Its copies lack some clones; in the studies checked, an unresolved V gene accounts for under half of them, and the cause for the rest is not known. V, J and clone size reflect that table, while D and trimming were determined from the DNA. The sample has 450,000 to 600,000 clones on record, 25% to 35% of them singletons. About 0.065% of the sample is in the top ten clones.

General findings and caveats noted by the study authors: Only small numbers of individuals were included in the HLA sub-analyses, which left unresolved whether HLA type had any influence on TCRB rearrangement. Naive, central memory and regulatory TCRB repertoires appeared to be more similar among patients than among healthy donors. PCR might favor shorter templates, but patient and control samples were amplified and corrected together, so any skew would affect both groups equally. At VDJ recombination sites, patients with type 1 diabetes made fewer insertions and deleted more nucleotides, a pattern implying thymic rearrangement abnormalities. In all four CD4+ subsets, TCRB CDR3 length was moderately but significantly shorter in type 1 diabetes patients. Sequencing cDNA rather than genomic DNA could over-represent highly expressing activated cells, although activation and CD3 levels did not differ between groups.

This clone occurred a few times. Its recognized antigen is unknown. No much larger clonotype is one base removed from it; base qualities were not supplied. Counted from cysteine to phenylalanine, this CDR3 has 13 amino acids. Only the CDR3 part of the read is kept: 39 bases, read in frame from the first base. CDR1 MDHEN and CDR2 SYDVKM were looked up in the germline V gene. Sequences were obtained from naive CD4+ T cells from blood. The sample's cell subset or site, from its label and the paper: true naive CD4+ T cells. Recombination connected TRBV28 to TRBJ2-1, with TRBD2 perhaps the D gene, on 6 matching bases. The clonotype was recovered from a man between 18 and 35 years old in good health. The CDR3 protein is CAIRESANNEQFF. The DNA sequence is TGTGCGATCCGGGAGTCGGCGAACAATGAGCAGTTCTTC.